The entry below describes one T cell receptor (beta chain). What it binds is not known. The assay was immunoSEQ multiplex PCR, and TCRdb's table has in-frame clones only and misses some. The sample holds 55,000 to 80,000 clones, approximately 85% seen once. Trimming removed 6 bases from V and 0 bases from J, with 15 bases in between. CDR3 length: 16 residues. Germline assignment: CDR1 SNHLY and CDR2 FYNNEI. This specimen belongs to a study of T cells in localized non-small cell lung cancer. Study-wide results and limits: For the top 100 tumor clones, a median roughly 55 also appeared in adjacent lung. Greater T cell density in blood accompanied longer overall survival. Multi-region tumor sequencing was not done, so intratumor heterogeneity could not be excluded.

This sample comprised peripheral blood, obtained before any cancer treatment. This receptor was identified in a female donor of 60 years or more with stage I lung adenocarcinoma. This chain links TRBV2 with TRBJ1-3; D call uncertain. This chain's CDR3 is CASRSGRASSGNTIYF. CDR3 coding DNA: TGTGCCAGCAGATCGGGCAGAGCGAGCTCTGGAAACACCATATATTTT.